The source of this T cell receptor (beta chain) is a study of breast tumors, draining lymph nodes, adjacent tissues. Breast cancer patients provided tissue from their axillary draining lymph nodes. TCRdb used MiXCR to reprocess the multiplex PCR reads, holding one entry per CDR3 protein. The sample contains 200,000 or so distinct CDR3 sequences, roughly 31% of which appear only once. The TCR comes from a female donor with breast cancer. Some clones in this sample may be carry-over from other donors' samples. Sequencing input: axillary lymph node tissue.

In nucleotides, the CDR3 is TGTGCCAGCGCCCTCACGGTTTCCAATCAGCCCCAGCATTTT. The encoded protein is CASALTVSNQPQHF. V usage is TRBV28 and J usage is TRBJ1-5; no clear D gene. Per germline, CDR1 MDHEN and CDR2 SYDVKM. V gave up 8 bases and J gave up 3 bases, with 14 bases separating them. The CDR3 length is 14 residues.